The T cell receptor (beta chain) under discussion was sequenced for a study of control samples from healthy donors and cancer patients. Sequencing used immunoSEQ multiplex PCR; TCRdb keeps in-frame clones, though not all of them. The sample records 95,000 to 130,000 clones, more than 85% being singletons. CDR3 length equals 16 residues. Germline CDR1 and CDR2: LGHNA and YNFKEQ. The junction had 9 bases not matched to a gene; V was cut back by 0 bases and J by 7 bases. The TCR sequence derives from a young man in good health. The chain uses TRBV4-2 and TRBJ1-5; 7 bases fit TRBD1. The material sequenced was blood. The CDR3 is CASSQDYAQGGQPQHF. Written as DNA, the CDR3 is TGTGCCAGCAGCCAAGATTATGCTCAGGGGGGACAGCCCCAGCATTTT.